One sample yielded the 13 T cell receptor beta chains listed below, sequenced in a study of blood T cell repertoires in COVID-19 (dated by TCRdb to 2019 to 2021). The method behind the library was the immunoSEQ multiplex PCR assay. TCRdb holds this immuneACCESS table with in-frame rearrangements only. Some clones are missing; in checked studies, unresolved V genes explain under half, and the rest has no known cause. For this sample the table gives about 280,000 clones, of which roughly 90% were detected only once. Less than 3% of the sample is taken by the ten largest. Sequenced input: peripheral blood. The source is a woman in her 30s with active or convalescent COVID-19.

This clone was recorded only once. This rearrangement joins TRBV19 to TRBJ1-6; 7 nucleotides match TRBD1. CDR1 LNHDA and CDR2 SQIVND come from the germline V gene (reference sequence). Losses at the gene ends were 7 bases for V and 6 bases for J; bases not matched to a gene: 12. The CDR3 has 16 amino acids. In DNA form, the CDR3 reads TGTGCCAGTACCCTCAGGGGGGACACATTTAATTCACCCCTCCACTTT. Protein sequence: CASTLRGDTFNSPLHF. The whole variable domain, remainder taken from reference TRBV19 and TRBJ1-6, is DGGITQSPKYLFRKEGQNVTLSCEQNLNHDAMYWYRQDPGQGLRLIYYSQIVNDFQKGDIAEGYSVSREKKESFPLTVTSAQKNPTAFYLCASTLRGDTFNSPLHFGNGTRLTVT.

This clone was detected once. The chain has TRBV19 and TRBJ2-5, with TRBD2 identical over 8 bases. The ends lost 3 bases at V and 1 base at J; junction bases unmatched: 7. Germline-derived CDR1 and CDR2 are LNHDA and SQIVND (reference sequence). The CDR3 length is 16 residues. CDR3 loop: CASSIRGGGPQETQYF. CDR3 in DNA: TGTGCCAGTAGTATTCGTGGCGGGGGGCCCCAAGAGACCCAGTACTTC. Based on the CDR3 plus reference TRBV19 and TRBJ2-5, the full variable domain is DGGITQSPKYLFRKEGQNVTLSCEQNLNHDAMYWYRQDPGQGLRLIYYSQIVNDFQKGDIAEGYSVSREKKESFPLTVTSAQKNPTAFYLCASSIRGGGPQETQYFGPGTRLLVL.

The chain has TRBV9 and TRBJ2-3, with TRBD2 matching over 9 bases. Germline CDR1 and CDR2: SGDLS and YYNGEE. The CDR3 covers 18 residues. Germline trimming cut 3 bases from V and 0 bases from J; bases unmatched to any gene: 11. The CDR3, as DNA: TGTGCCAGCAGCGGGTCCCCGACCGGGACTAGCAGCACAGATACGCAGTATTTT. Translated, it gives CASSGSPTGTSSTDTQYF.

J is TRBJ2-7 and V is TRBV2; D is possibly TRBD2 (6 bases). This CDR3 has 14 amino acids. Germline CDR1 reads SNHLY; CDR2 reads FYNNEI. Trimming left V 9 bases short and J 1 base short, with 16 bases between. DNA for the CDR3: TGTGCCAGGGGGGAAGTAGCGGTGTCCTACGAGCAGTACTTC. Amino acids: CARGEVAVSYEQYF.

This rearrangement joins TRBV6-2 or TRBV6-3 to TRBJ2-5; perhaps TRBD2 as D (7 bases). Per germline, CDR1 MNHEY and CDR2 SVGEGT. The ends were cut back, 3 bases at V and 5 bases at J, with 10 bases in the middle. The length of the CDR3 is 13 residues. CDR3 DNA: TGTGCCAGCAGTTATAAGGGGGGGGAGACCCAGTACTTC. Translating gives CASSYKGGETQYF.

The chain links TRBV9 to TRBJ2-3; 12 nucleotides match TRBD2. Per the germline V gene, CDR1 is SGDLS and CDR2 is YYNGEE. The CDR3 extends over 17 amino acids. The J segment lost 2 bases and the V segment lost 4 bases, leaving 8 bases of the junction unmatched. The CDR3 protein is CASSMSLAGGITDTQYF. Here the CDR3 DNA reads TGTGCCAGCAGCATGAGCCTAGCGGGGGGGATCACAGATACGCAGTATTTT.

The chain joins TRBV19 to TRBJ1-1; D possibly corresponds to TRBD1 (6 bases). V was trimmed by 3 bases and J by 11 bases, leaving 13 bases between them. CDR1 and CDR2 from the germline V gene are LNHDA and SQIVND (reference sequence). The CDR3 covers 12 residues. The CDR3 bases are TGTGCCAGTAGTATTGGGGGGGCACGGGCTTTCTTT. This sequence encodes CASSIGGARAFF.

This clone was detected once. V and J are TRBV18 and TRBJ1-6, with 10 bases that match TRBD1. V shed 3 bases, J shed 7 bases, and the junction held 6 bases outside the gene matches. This CDR3 is 16 amino acids long. Germline loops: CDR1 KGHSH, CDR2 LQKENI. CDR3 DNA: TGTGCCAGCTCACCTTACTCGGGACAGGGGAATTCACCCCTCCACTTT. It translates to CASSPYSGQGNSPLHF.

This rearrangement joins TRBV9 to TRBJ1-1; no firm D call. V gave up 2 bases and J gave up 7 bases, with 9 bases separating them. The length of the CDR3 is 12 residues. Germline values: CDR1 SGDLS, CDR2 YYNGEE. The chain's CDR3 is CASSVQGGEAFF. In DNA, the CDR3 is TGTGCCAGCAGCGTTCAAGGAGGTGAAGCTTTCTTT.

The rearrangement uses TRBV15 and TRBJ1-5, with D tentatively TRBD1 (6 bases). In germline, CDR1 is LNHNV, CDR2 YYDKDF (reference sequence). The germline V and J ends were trimmed by 0 bases and 6 bases, with 15 bases remaining between them. The CDR3 length is 16 residues. The CDR3 DNA follows: TGTGCCACCAGCAGAGACTTAGAAGGGGGGGGTCAGCCCCAGCATTTT. Residues: CATSRDLEGGGQPQHF.

The chain has TRBV19 and TRBJ1-2; no clear D gene. This CDR3 comprises 13 residues. With 7 bases removed from V and 0 bases from J, the gap between germline ends came to 9 bases. In germline, CDR1 is LNHDA, CDR2 SQIVND (reference sequence). For the CDR3, the DNA is TGTGCCAGTACCCCGCCTACTAACTATGGCTACACCTTC. It codes for CASTPPTNYGYTF.

CDR3 sequence (DNA): TGTGCCAGCAGCTTAGGGGGTACGAACACCGGGGAGCTGTTTTTT. This gives the protein CASSLGGTNTGELFF. V gene TRBV5-6 combines with J gene TRBJ2-2; D perhaps matches TRBD1 (6 bases). CDR1 SGHDT and CDR2 YYEEEE come from the germline V gene. CDR3 size: 15 residues. Trimming pared 2 bases from V and 0 bases from J, leaving 8 bases between.

The chain uses TRBV7-9 and TRBJ1-1; 8 nucleotides align to TRBD1. The V and J ends lost 5 bases and 4 bases, in that order; junction bases with no gene match: 12. This CDR3 is built from 16 residues. Germline V gives CDR1 SEHNR, CDR2 FQNEAQ (reference sequence). CDR3 nucleotides: TGTGCCAGCAGCCGAACACAGGGGGTTGACAGCACTGAAGCTTTCTTT. It codes for CASSRTQGVDSTEAFF.